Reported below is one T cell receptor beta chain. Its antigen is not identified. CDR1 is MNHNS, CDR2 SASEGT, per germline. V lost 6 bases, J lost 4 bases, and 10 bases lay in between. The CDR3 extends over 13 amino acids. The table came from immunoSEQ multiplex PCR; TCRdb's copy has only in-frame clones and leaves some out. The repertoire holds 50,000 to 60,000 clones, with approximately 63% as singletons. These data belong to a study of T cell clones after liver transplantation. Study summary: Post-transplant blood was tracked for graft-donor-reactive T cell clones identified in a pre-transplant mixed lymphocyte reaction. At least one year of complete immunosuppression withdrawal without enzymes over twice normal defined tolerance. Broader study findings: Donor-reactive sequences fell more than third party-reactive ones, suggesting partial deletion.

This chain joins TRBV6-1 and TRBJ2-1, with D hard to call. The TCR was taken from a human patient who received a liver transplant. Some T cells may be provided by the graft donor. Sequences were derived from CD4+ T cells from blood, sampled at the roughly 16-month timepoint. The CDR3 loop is CASRESSYNEQFF. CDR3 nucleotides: TGTGCCAGCAGGGAGTCTTCTTACAATGAGCAGTTCTTC.